What follows describes a single T cell receptor (beta chain). Its target is not known. This entry is derived from a study of cytomegalovirus exposure and HLA in healthy donors. Study overall: A later analysis reported the same platform for the roughly 110 validation repertoires and the 666 first-cohort repertoires.

The protocol was immunoSEQ multiplex PCR, while the TCRdb copy is restricted to in-frame clones and leaves out a portion. This table has about 56,000 clones, more than 80% appearing once. Broader study findings: The classifier, whose performance was assessed in both the original and validation cohorts, reportedly diagnosed cytomegalovirus status with high specificity and sensitivity. Cytomegalovirus association was listed for 164 TCR beta chains.

The donors were part of the roughly 130-subject validation cohort, which stood apart from the roughly 670-subject first cohort. The V gene's germline CDR1 is SGHVS and CDR2 FNYEAQ. This CDR3 contains 16 residues. The ends lost 3 bases at V and 2 bases at J; junction bases unmatched: 3. This receptor was identified in a man younger than 35 in good health and CMV-seronegative. Sequencing was done on a sample of PBMCs. V gene TRBV7-6 combines with J gene TRBJ2-3; 12 nucleotides align to TRBD2. The CDR3 DNA reads as TGTGCCAGCAGCTTTCGACTAGCGGGAGCCACAGATACGCAGTATTTT. This sequence encodes CASSFRLAGATDTQYF.